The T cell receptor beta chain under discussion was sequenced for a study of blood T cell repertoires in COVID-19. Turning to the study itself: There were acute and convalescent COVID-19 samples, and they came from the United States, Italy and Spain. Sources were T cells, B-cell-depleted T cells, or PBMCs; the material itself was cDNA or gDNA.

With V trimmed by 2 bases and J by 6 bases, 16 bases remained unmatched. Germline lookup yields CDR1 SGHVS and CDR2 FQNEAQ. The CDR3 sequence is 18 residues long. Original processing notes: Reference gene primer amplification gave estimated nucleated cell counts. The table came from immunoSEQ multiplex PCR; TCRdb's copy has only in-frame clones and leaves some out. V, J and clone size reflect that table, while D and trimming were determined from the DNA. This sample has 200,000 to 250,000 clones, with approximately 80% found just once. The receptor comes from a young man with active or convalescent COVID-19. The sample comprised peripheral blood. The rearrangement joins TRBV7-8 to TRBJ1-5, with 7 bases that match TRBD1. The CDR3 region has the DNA TGTGCCAGCAGCTTATACCCCGGCGGGGCAGGGGGTCTTCAGCCCCAGCATTTT. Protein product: CASSLYPGGAGGLQPQHF. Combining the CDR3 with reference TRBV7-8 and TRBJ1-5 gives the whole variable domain GAGVSQSPRYKVAKRGQDVALRCDPISGHVSLFWYQQALGQGPEFLTYFQNEAQLDKSGLPSDRFFAERPEGSVSTLKIQRTQQEDSAVYLCASSLYPGGAGGLQPQHFGDGTRLSIL.